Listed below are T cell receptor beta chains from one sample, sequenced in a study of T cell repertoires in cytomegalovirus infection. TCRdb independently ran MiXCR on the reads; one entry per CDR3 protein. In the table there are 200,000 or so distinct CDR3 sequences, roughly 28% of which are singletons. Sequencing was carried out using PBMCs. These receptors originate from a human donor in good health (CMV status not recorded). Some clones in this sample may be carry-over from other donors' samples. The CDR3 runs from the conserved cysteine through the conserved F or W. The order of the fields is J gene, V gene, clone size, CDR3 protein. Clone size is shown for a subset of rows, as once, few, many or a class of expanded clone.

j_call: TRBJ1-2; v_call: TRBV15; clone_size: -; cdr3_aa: CATSREGTGNYGYTF
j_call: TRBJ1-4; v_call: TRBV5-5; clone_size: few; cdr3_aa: CASSLGPEDEKLFF
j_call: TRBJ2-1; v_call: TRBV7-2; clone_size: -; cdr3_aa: CASSLTSGDGEQFF
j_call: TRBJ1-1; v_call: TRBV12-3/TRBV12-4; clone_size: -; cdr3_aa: CASSPRQGWTEAFF
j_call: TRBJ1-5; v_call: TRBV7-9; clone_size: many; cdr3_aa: CASSDTRIDRGVEQPQHF
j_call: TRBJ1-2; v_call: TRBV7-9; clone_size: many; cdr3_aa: CASSLPLTGSYGYTF
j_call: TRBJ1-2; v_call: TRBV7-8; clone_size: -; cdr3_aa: CASSLSRDGGYTF
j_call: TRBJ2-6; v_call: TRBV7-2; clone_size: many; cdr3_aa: CASSPTPPKSSGANVLTF
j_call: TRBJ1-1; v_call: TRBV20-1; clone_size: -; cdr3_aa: CSARDLGLYTEAFF
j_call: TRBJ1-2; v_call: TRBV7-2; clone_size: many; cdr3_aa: CASSLAVIGGARNGYTF
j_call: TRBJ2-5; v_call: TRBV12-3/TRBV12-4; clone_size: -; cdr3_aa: CASSSGFLETQYF
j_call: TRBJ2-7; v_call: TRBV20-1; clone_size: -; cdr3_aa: CSARDRGNYEQYF
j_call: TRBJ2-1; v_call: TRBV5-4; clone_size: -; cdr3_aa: CASSLKGGRDSYNEQFF
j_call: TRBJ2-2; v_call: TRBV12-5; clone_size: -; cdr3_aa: CASGSFLRTGTDTGELFF
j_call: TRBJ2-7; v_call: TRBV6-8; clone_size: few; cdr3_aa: CASSYGTGGAREQYF
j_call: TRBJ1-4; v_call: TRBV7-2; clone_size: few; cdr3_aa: CASSLGRGKLFF
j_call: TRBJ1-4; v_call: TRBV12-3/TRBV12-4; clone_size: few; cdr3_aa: CASSSGTNNEKLFF
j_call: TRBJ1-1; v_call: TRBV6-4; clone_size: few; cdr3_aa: CASSDRDRGVGEAFF
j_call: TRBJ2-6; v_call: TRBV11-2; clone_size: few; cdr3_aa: CASSLQGWTSGANVLTF
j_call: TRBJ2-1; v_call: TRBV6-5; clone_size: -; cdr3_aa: CASRRFQRNEQFF
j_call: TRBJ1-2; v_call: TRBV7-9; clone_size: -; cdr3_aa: CASSSYAGPNYGYTF
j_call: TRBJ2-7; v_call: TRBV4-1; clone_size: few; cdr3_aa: CASSQADGAGGNEQYF
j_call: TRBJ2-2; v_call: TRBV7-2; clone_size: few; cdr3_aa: CASSSTRGLGYSLTGELFF
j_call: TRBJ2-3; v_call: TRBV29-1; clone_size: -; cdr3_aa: CSVSAVGTSGGRSTDTQYF
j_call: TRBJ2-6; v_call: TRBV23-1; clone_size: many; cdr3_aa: CASSQSGPTVSGANVLTF
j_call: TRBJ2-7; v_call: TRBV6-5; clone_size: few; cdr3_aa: CASRKDNYEQYF
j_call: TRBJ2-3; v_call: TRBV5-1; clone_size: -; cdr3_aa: CASSLDRRGPTDTQYF
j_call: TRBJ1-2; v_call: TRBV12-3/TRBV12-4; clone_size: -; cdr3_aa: CASSETGAYGYTF
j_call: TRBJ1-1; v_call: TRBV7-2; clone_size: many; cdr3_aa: CASSYSRGTNTEAFF
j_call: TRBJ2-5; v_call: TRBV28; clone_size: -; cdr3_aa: CASSSTQETQYF
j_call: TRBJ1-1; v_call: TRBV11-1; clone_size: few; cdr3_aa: CASSYNRGSTEAFF
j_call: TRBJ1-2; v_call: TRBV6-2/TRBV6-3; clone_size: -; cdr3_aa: CASSPLRGGQGYTF
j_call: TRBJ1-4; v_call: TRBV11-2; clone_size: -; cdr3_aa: CASSLDGQELFF
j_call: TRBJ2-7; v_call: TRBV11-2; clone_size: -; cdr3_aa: CASSLDPTGVGEQYF
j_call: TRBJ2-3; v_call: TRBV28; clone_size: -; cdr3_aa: CASSSGLLGDTQYF
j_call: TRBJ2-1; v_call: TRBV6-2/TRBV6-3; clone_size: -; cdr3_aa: CASTFEGGTYNEQFF
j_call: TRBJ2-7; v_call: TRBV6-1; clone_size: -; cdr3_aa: CASSEARRLSSYEQYF
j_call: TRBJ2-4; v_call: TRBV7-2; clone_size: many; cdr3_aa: CASSLDSSKNIQYF
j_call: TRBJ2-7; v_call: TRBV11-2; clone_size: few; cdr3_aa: CASSLEVVTYEQYF
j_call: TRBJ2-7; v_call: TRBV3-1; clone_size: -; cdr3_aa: CASSGSYAYEQYF
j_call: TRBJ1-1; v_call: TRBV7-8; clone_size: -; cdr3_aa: CASSFRPRNTEAFF
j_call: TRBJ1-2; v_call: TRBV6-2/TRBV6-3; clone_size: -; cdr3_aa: CASSYSRGPGYGYTF
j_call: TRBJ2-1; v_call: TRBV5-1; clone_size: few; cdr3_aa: CASSSRGSIYNEQFF
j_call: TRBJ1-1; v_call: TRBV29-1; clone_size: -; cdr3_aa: CSVAGGTGGIREAFF
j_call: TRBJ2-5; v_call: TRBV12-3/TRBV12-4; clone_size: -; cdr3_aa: CASSSGGETQYF
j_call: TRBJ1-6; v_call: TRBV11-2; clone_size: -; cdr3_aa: CASSLLEWDNSPLHF
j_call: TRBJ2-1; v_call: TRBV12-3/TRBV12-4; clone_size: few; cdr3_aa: CASNLRGTSGDEQFF
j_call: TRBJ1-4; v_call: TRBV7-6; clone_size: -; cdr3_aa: CASTSTAGGGTNEKLFF
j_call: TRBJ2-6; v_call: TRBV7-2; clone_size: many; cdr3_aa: CASSLYGQGASGANVLTF
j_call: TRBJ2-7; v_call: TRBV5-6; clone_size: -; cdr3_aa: CASSLEGVGDF
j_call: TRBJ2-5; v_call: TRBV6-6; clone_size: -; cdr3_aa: CASSYWLGETQYF
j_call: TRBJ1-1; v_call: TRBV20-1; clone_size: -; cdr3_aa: CSAEPLDRDSKKAFF
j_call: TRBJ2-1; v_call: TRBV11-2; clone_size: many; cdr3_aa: CASSRDRGANNEQFF
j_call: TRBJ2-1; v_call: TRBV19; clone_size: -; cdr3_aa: CASSEFRGTGLNEQFF
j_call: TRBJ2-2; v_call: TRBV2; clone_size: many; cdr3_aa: CASSGQGWGTGELFF
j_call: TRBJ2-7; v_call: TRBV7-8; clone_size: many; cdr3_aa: CASSLAAGVYEQYF
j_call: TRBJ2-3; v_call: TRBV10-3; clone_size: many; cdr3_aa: CAISDSFTDTQYF
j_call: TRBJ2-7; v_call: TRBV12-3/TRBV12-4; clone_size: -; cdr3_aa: CASSSSSYEQYF